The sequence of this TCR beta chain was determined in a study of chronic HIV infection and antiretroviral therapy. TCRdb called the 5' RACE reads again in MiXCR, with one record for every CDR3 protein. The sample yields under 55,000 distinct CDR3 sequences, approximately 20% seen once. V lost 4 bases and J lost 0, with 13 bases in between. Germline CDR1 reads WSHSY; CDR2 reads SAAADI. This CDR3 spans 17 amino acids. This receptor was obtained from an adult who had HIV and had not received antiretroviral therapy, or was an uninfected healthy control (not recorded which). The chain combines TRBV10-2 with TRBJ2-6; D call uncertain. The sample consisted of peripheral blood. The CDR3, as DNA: TGCGCCAGCAGTGGGCCTGAGCACTTCTCTGGGGCCAACGTCCTGACTTTC. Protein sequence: CASSGPEHFSGANVLTF.